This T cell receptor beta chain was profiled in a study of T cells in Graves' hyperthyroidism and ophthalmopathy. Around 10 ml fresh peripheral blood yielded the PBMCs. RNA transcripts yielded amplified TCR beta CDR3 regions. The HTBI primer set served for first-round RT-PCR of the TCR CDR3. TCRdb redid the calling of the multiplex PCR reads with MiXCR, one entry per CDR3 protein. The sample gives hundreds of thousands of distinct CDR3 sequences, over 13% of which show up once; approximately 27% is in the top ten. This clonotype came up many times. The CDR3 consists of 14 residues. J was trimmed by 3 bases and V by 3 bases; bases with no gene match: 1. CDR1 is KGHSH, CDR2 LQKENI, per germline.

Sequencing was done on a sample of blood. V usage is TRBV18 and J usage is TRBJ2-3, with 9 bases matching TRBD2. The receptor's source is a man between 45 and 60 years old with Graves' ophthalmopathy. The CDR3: CASSPGLATDTQYF. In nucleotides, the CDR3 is TGTGCCAGCTCACCGGGACTAGCAACAGATACGCAGTATTTT.